Here is one T cell receptor beta chain with its context. Libraries were prepared by immunoSEQ multiplex PCR; TCRdb keeps only in-frame clonotypes and omits some of them. This sample has about 310,000 clones, with 90% found just once. This sample is part of a study of blood T cell repertoires in COVID-19. Trimming stripped 6 bases from V and 0 bases from J, with 12 bases between. Germline values: CDR1 MNHEY, CDR2 SVGAGI. The CDR3 consists of 14 residues. The receptor was isolated from a middle-aged woman with COVID-19, enrolled during active disease. J is TRBJ2-7 and V is TRBV6-5; D gene ambiguous. The material sequenced was peripheral blood. CDR3 in amino acids: CASSAFLSSYEQYF. DNA for the CDR3: TGTGCCAGCAGCGCGTTCTTATCCTCCTACGAGCAGTACTTC.